This TCR beta chain was profiled in a study of shared clonotypes between healthy human individuals. Naive CD8 cells lacked CD45RO, underwent positive selection for CCR7 and left out terminally differentiated effector memory CD45RA+ cells. General study results and limits: Approximately 5% was the fraction of naive CD4 clonotypes found shared across a few donors.

About this clone: Its antigen is unidentified.

Using immunoSEQ multiplex PCR, the repertoire was profiled, and TCRdb retains in-frame clones only, with some absent. The repertoire holds approximately 1.9 million clones, with about 94% as singletons. There are 13 residues in the CDR3. From germline, CDR1 is MNHNS and CDR2 SASEGT. J was trimmed by 1 base and V by 8 bases; bases with no gene match: 5. J is TRBJ2-7 and V is TRBV6-1, with 7 positions matching TRBD2. The receptor was isolated from a man aged 18-30 years in good health. Some clones in this sample may be carry-over from other donors' samples. Material: naive CD8+ T cells from PBMCs. The CDR3 sequence is CASGPSGSYEQYF. The CDR3 nucleotides are TGTGCCAGCGGGCCTAGCGGATCCTACGAGCAGTACTTC.